This TCR beta chain was documented in a study of T cell responses to AZD1222 COVID-19 vaccine. This CDR3 comprises 14 residues. From germline, CDR1 is LNHDA and CDR2 SQIVND (reference sequence). With 7 bases removed from V and 4 bases from J, the gap between germline ends came to 16 bases. Comments on this clone: Its antigen is not identified.

Whole-study findings and limits: Donors were largely white British and mainly female; clonal diversity was possibly underestimated. It was only after the peak T cell response that any repertoires were sampled.

TCRdb's table, derived via immunoSEQ multiplex PCR, lists solely in-frame clones and lacks some. The sample includes around 15,000 clones, around four fifths seen only once; the top ten take 12% to 15%. Researchers grouped second doses given at about 4 or about 12 weeks into one pool. The source of this sequence is an adult who received the AZD1222 COVID-19 vaccine. The source was peripheral blood, collected 28 days after the second AZD1222 dose. V gene TRBV19 combines with J gene TRBJ2-5; D gene ambiguous. In nucleotides, the CDR3 is TGTGCCAGTACTGGTGACACCCTAGGAGAGACCCAGTACTTC. Translation: CASTGDTLGETQYF.